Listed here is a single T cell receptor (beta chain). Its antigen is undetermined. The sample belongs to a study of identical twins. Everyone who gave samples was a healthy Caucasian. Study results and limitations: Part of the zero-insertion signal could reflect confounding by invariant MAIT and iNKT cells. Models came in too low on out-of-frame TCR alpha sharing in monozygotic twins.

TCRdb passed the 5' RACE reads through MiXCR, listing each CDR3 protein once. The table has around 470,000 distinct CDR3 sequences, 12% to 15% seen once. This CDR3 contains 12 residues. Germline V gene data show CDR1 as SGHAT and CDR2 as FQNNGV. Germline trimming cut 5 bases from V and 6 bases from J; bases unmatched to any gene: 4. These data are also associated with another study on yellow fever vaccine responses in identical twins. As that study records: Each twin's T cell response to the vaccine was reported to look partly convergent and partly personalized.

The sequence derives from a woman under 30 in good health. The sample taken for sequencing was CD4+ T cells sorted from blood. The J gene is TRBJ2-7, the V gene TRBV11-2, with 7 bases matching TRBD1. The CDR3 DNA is TGTGCCAGCAGCCAAGGACAGGCCGAGCAGTACTTC. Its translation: CASSQGQAEQYF.